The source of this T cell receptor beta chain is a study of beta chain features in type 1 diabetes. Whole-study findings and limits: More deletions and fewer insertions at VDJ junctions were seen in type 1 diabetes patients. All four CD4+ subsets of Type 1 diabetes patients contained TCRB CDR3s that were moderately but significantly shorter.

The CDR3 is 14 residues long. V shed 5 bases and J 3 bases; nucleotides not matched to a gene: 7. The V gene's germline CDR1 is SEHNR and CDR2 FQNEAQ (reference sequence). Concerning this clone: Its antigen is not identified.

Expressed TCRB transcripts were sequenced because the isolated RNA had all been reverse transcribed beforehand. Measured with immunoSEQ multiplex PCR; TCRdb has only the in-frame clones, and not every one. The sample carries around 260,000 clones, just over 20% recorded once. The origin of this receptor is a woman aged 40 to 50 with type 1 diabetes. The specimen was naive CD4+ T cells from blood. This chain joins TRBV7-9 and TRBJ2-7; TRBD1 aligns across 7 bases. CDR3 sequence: CASSPKGQHYEQYF. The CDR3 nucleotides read TGTGCCAGCAGCCCAAAGGGACAGCACTACGAGCAGTACTTC.